One and the same sample provided the 9 T cell receptor beta chains below, sequenced in a study of response to subunit inactivated influenza vaccine. Via MiXCR, TCRdb re-called the RT-PCR reads, giving one row per CDR3 protein. Among about 700,000 distinct CDR3 sequences listed, around 15% were seen once. The starting material was PBMCs from blood, obtained 14 to 15 days before vaccination. Receptor source: a man aged 50 to 60 who received an inactivated influenza vaccine.

This chain links TRBV4-2 with TRBJ2-3; D tentatively reads TRBD1 or TRBD2 (5 bases each). The CDR3 runs 15 residues. Germline CDR1 LGHNA, CDR2 YNFKEQ. The V and J ends lost 1 base and 2 bases respectively, with 10 bases between them. The CDR3 region is CASSQGGGNTDTQYF. As DNA, the CDR3 is TGTGCCAGCAGCCAAGGTGGGGGTAACACAGATACGCAGTATTTT.

This clonotype came up many times. The rearrangement links TRBV9 to TRBJ1-1; 7 positions match TRBD1. The ends lost 2 bases at V and 6 bases at J; junction bases unmatched: 7. This CDR3 contains 14 residues. Germline CDR1 SGDLS, CDR2 YYNGEE. CDR3 nucleotide sequence: TGTGCCAGCAGCGTCAGTGGTCAGGGGGCTGAAGCTTTCTTT. This encodes CASSVSGQGAEAFF.

This clonotype has a handful of counts. The chain is built from TRBV5-1 and TRBJ2-2, with a possible D match to TRBD2 (5 bases). In germline, CDR1 is SGHRS, CDR2 YFSETQ. This CDR3 is built from 14 residues. The ends were cut back, 6 bases at V and 3 bases at J, with 12 bases in the middle. The DNA for the CDR3 is TGCGCCAGCACACGGGGAACGGACACCGGGGAGCTGTTTTTT. It specifies CASTRGTDTGELFF.

The rearrangement joins TRBV6-5 to TRBJ2-7; D possibly corresponds to TRBD2 (6 bases). The germline CDR1 and CDR2 sequences are MNHEY and SVGAGI. Trimming left V 7 bases short and J 7 bases short, with 11 bases between. CDR3 length: 11 amino acids. In DNA, the CDR3 is TGTGCCAGCACCGGGGGTGGTGAGCAGTACTTC. Residues: CASTGGGEQYF.

The chain joins TRBV2 to TRBJ1-2, with D hard to call. The V end was cut by 1 base, the J end by 7 bases, with 13 bases between. Germline assignment: CDR1 SNHLY and CDR2 FYNNEI. The CDR3 covers 14 residues. The CDR3 DNA sequence: TGTGCCAGCAGTGAAGTCGCAGGAGGAGTTGGCTACACCTTC. This sequence encodes CASSEVAGGVGYTF.

This rearrangement joins TRBV10-3 to TRBJ1-1; D is unclear. V shed 10 bases and J shed 1 base, with 13 bases lying between them. Per the germline V gene, CDR1 is ENHRY and CDR2 is SYGVKD. The CDR3 is 13 residues long. The CDR3 is CATLGQQNTEAFF. In nucleotides, the CDR3 is TGTGCCACCTTGGGTCAGCAGAACACTGAAGCTTTCTTT.

The chain has TRBV6-1 and TRBJ2-7; perhaps TRBD1 as D (6 bases). Germline V gives CDR1 MNHNS, CDR2 SASEGT. The CDR3 covers 15 residues. V lost 6 bases, J lost 2 bases, and 17 bases lay in between. In DNA form, the CDR3 reads TGTGCCAGCAGCGCCCCAACAGGGTTTGCCTACGAGCAGTACTTC. This encodes CASSAPTGFAYEQYF.

The chain carries TRBV29-1 and TRBJ1-4; the D gene is possibly TRBD1 (5 bases). V was clipped by 8 bases and J by 11 bases, with 18 bases between them. CDR1 and CDR2 from the germline V gene are SQVTM and ANQGSEA. The length of the CDR3 is 12 residues. CDR3 protein: CSMKTAMDKLFF. The CDR3 DNA reads as TGCAGCATGAAGACAGCCATGGATAAACTGTTTTTT.

This clonotype was seen only a few times. The rearrangement joins TRBV12-3 or TRBV12-4 to TRBJ2-2; D unresolved. CDR3 length: 14 amino acids. V shed 3 bases and J shed 1 base, with 6 bases lying between them. This CDR3 is CASSFAENTGELFF. DNA for the CDR3: TGTGCCAGCAGTTTCGCAGAGAACACCGGGGAGCTGTTTTTT.